The next 6 T cell receptor beta chains were all read from a single sample in a study of identifying expanded T cells in peripheral blood. Assay: immunoSEQ multiplex PCR; the TCRdb copy retains only in-frame clones and omits some. The sample holds 70,000 to 95,000 clones; approximately 90% are singletons and the top ten take roughly 7%. Sequencing was performed on blood. The receptors here all came from a person aged 18 to 70 in good health.

The rearrangement links TRBV7-2 to TRBJ2-3; maybe TRBD1 (6 bases). V lost 1 base and J lost 0, with 8 bases in between. Germline assignment: CDR1 SGHTA and CDR2 FQGNSA. The CDR3 is 15 residues long. The CDR3 region has the DNA TGTGCCAGCAGCTTAGTCGGGACAAGCACAGATACGCAGTATTTT. It translates to CASSLVGTSTDTQYF.

The CDR3 sequence is CAWSPVNTEAFF. In DNA, the CDR3 is TGTGCCTGGAGTCCTGTGAACACTGAAGCTTTCTTT. The rearrangement uses TRBV30 and TRBJ1-1; D is uncertain. From germline, CDR1 is GTSNPN and CDR2 SVGIG (reference sequence). V lost 2 bases to trimming and J lost 0 bases, with 4 bases between them. This CDR3 has 12 residues.

V is TRBV18 and J is TRBJ1-3; unclear D gene. The CDR3 consists of 16 residues. From germline, CDR1 is KGHSH and CDR2 LQKENI. Trimming took 0 bases from V and 4 from J, leaving 13 bases between them. As DNA, the CDR3 is TGTGCCAGCTCACCACCGGCTCTAAAGGCGGGAAACACCATATATTTT. It codes for CASSPPALKAGNTIYF.

The rearrangement links TRBV5-4 to TRBJ1-1; TRBD1 is a possible D gene (5 bases). The CDR3 covers 14 residues. Deletions cut 0 bases from V and 4 bases from J, with 10 bases between. Germline values: CDR1 SGHNT, CDR2 YYREEE (reference sequence). CDR3 residues: CASSLAGDSTEAFF. The CDR3 region has the DNA TGTGCCAGCAGCTTGGCGGGGGATAGCACTGAAGCTTTCTTT.

This clone has just one count. The chain recombines TRBV5-1 with TRBJ2-1, with D perhaps being TRBD1 or TRBD2 (5 bases each). CDR1 SGHRS and CDR2 YFSETQ come from the germline V gene. V lost 3 bases to trimming and J lost 8 bases, with 15 bases between them. There are 14 residues in the CDR3. In DNA, the CDR3 is TGCGCCAGCAGCTCCGGGACCGTGCCCCATGAGCAGTTCTTC. Its translation is CASSSGTVPHEQFF. The complete variable domain, with remaining parts taken from reference TRBV5-1 and TRBJ2-1, reads KAGVTQTPRYLIKTRGQQVTLSCSPISGHRSVSWYQQTPGQGLQFLFEYFSETQRNKGNFPGRFSGRQFSNSRSEMNVSTLELGDSALYLCASSSGTVPHEQFFGPGTRLTVL.

The CDR3 spells CASSRVGSRETGELFF. The CDR3 coding sequence is TGTGCCAGCTCAAGGGTGGGAAGCCGAGAGACCGGGGAGCTGTTTTTT. The genes are TRBV18 and TRBJ2-2; no clear D. The V and J ends lost 5 bases and 5 bases respectively, with 18 bases between them. The CDR3 has 16 amino acids. Germline values: CDR1 KGHSH, CDR2 LQKENI.